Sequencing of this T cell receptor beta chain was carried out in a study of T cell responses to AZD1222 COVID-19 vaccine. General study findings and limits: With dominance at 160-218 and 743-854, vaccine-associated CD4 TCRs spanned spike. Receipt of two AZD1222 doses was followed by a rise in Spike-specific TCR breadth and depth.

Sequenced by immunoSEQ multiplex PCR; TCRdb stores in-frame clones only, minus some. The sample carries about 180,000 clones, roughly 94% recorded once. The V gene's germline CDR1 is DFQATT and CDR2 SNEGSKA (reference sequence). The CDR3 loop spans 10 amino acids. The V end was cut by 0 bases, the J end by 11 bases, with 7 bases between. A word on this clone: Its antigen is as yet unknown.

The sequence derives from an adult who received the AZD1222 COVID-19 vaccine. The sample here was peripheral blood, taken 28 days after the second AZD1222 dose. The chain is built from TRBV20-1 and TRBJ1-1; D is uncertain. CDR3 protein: CSAREIEAFF. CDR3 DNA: TGCAGTGCTAGAGAGATAGAGGCTTTCTTT.